Listed below are T cell receptor beta chains from one sample, sequenced in a study of naive and memory T cell subsets. TCRdb re-called the UMI-ligation and nested PCR reads with MiXCR, one entry per CDR3 protein. This table has around 160,000 distinct CDR3 sequences, 15% to 20% appearing once. The sample was naive CD4+ T cells from blood. Source of these receptors: a human donor in good health. CDR3s include the opening cysteine and the closing phenylalanine or tryptophan. The D gene is left open where the match is weak. Size tells how often a clone was seen (once, few, many) or the class of an expanded clone, and some rows leave it out.

V gene	clone size	J gene	D gene	CDR3 DNA	CDR3 protein
TRBV5-5	NA	TRBJ2-1	TRBD2	TGTGCCAGCAGCGGGAGGGCCGTTACCCACAATGAGCAGTTCTTC	CASSGRAVTHNEQFF
TRBV20-1	once	TRBJ2-1	TRBD1	TGCAGTGCTAGAGGGCCGGACAGGGTTAATGAGCAGTTCTTC	CSARGPDRVNEQFF
TRBV20-1	NA	TRBJ2-2	NA	TGCAGTGCTAGGGGGAGTGATACCGGGGAGCTGTTTTTT	CSARGSDTGELFF
TRBV12-5	NA	TRBJ2-1	TRBD2	TGTGCTAGTGCCCGGAGGTCTAGCGGGACTTACAATGAGCAGTTCTTC	CASARRSSGTYNEQFF
TRBV25-1	NA	TRBJ2-7	NA	TGTGCCAGCAGTAGGCAGGACGAGCAGTACTTC	CASSRQDEQYF
TRBV28	NA	TRBJ1-4	NA	TGTGCCAGCAGTCCCCAAAGGGAAAAACTGTTTTTT	CASSPQREKLFF
TRBV7-2	few	TRBJ1-5	NA	TGTGCCAGCAGTTTAGATGGTGGTGGAGGCAATCAGCCCCAGCATTTT	CASSLDGGGGNQPQHF
TRBV28	few	TRBJ2-7	TRBD1	TGTGCCAGCAGTTTATTTGCAGGGGGCTCTCACGAGCAGTACTTC	CASSLFAGGSHEQYF
TRBV12-3/TRBV12-4	NA	TRBJ2-2	NA	TGTGCCAGCAGTTTCTGGTCTAGCGATGCCGGGGAGCTGTTTTTT	CASSFWSSDAGELFF
TRBV7-6	few	TRBJ2-3	TRBD2	TGTGCCAGCAGTTTAGCGGGCATTGATACGCAGTATTTT	CASSLAGIDTQYF
TRBV6-2/TRBV6-3	few	TRBJ2-7	TRBD2	TGTGCCAGCAGTTACTCAGCGGGGGCCTCCTACGAGCAGTACTTC	CASSYSAGASYEQYF
TRBV3-1	few	TRBJ2-7	NA	TGTGCCAGCAGCCCTCCCGGGACTGTACTTTACGAGCAGTACTTC	CASSPPGTVLYEQYF
TRBV14	NA	TRBJ2-2	TRBD2	TGTGCCAGCAGCCAAGCACGGACTAGGTCGAACACCGGGGAGCTGTTTTTT	CASSQARTRSNTGELFF
TRBV10-3	NA	TRBJ1-2	TRBD1	TGTGCCACCGTCACAGGGGCCGGATCCTACTATGGCTACACCTTC	CATVTGAGSYYGYTF
TRBV14	few	TRBJ1-1	TRBD1	TGTGCCAGCAACCAGGGGGCCTCGACTGAAGCTTTCTTT	CASNQGASTEAFF